This T cell receptor (beta chain) stems from a study of blood T cell repertoires in COVID-19. Looking at the study overall: PBMCs, B-cell-depleted T cells, or T cells were the source of the cDNA or gDNA that made up the material.

The germline V gene has CDR1 MNHEY and CDR2 SVGAGI. This CDR3 spans 15 amino acids. V lost 7 bases and J 2 bases, leaving 17 bases between the germline ends. As processed by the authors: Amplifying reference gene primers gave estimates of nucleated cell counts. Only in-frame clones appear in the TCRdb table, and some are missing; sequencing was by immunoSEQ multiplex PCR. V and J calls and clone size follow that table, whereas D and trimming were derived from the DNA. The data hold about 160,000 clones, with more than 60% observed a single time. This receptor was identified in a man aged 65 to 85 with acute or convalescent COVID-19. The chain combines TRBV6-5 with TRBJ1-2; unclear D gene. The sample taken for sequencing was peripheral blood. CDR3 loop: CASTYSRAGNYGYTF. CDR3 coding DNA: TGTGCCAGCACCTACTCGAGGGCAGGAAACTATGGCTACACCTTC.